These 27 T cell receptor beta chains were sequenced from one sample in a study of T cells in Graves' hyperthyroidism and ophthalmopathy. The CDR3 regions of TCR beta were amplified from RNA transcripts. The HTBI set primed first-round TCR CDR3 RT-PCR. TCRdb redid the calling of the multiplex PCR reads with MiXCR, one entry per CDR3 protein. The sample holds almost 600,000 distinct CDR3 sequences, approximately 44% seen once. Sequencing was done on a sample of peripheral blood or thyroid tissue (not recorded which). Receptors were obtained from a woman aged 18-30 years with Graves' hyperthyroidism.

The DNA of the CDR3 is TGTGCCAGTAGTATAGATCAGGGCTCGGGTGAGCAGTTCTTC. Protein: CASSIDQGSGEQFF. The J gene is TRBJ2-1, the V gene TRBV19; D possibly corresponds to TRBD1 (5 bases). The ends were cut back, 0 bases at V and 9 bases at J, with 12 bases in the middle. Looked up from germline, CDR1 is LNHDA and CDR2 is SQIVND (reference sequence). This CDR3 contains 14 residues. The full variable domain, with the rest looked up from reference TRBV19 and TRBJ2-1, is DGGITQSPKYLFRKEGQNVTLSCEQNLNHDAMYWYRQDPGQGLRLIYYSQIVNDFQKGDIAEGYSVSREKKESFPLTVTSAQKNPTAFYLCASSIDQGSGEQFFGPGTRLTVL.

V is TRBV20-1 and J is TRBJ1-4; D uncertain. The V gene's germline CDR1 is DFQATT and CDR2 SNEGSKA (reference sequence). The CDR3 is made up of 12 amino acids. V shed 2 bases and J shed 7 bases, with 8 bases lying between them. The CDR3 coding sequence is TGCAGTGCTAGAAGGGCGGGTGAAAAACTGTTTTTT. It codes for CSARRAGEKLFF.

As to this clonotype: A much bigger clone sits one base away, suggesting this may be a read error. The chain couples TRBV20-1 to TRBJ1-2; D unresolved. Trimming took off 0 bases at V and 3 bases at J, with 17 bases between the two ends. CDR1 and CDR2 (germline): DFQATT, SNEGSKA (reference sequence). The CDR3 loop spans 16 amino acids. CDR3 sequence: CSARDFGGHSDYGYTF. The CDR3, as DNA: TGCAGTGCTAGAGATTTTGGTGGGCATTCCGACTATGGCTACACCTTC.

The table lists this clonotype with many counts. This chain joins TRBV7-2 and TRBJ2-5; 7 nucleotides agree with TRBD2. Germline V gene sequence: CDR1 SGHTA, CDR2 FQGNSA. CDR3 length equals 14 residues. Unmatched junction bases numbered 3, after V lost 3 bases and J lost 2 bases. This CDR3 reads CASSFPGLQETQYF. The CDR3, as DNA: TGTGCCAGCAGCTTCCCGGGACTACAAGAGACCCAGTACTTC.

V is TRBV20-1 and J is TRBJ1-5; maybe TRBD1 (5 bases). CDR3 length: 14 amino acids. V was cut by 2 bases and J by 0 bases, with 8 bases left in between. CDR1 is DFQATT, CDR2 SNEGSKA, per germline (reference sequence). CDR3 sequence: CSARYRTSNQPQHF. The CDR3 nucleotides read TGCAGTGCTAGATACAGGACTAGCAATCAGCCCCAGCATTTT.

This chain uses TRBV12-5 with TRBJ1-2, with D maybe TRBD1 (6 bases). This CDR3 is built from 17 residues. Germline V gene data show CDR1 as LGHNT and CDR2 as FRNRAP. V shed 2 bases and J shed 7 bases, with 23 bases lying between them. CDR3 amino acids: CASGLRYPTGHRAGYTF. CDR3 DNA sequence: TGTGCTAGTGGTTTGAGATACCCAACGGGACACAGAGCTGGCTACACCTTC. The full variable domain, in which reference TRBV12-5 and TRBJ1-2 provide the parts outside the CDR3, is DARVTQTPRHKVTEMGQEVTMRCQPILGHNTVFWYRQTMMQGLELLAYFRNRAPLDDSGMPKDRFSAEMPDATLATLKIQPSEPRDSAVYFCASGLRYPTGHRAGYTFGSGTRLTVV.

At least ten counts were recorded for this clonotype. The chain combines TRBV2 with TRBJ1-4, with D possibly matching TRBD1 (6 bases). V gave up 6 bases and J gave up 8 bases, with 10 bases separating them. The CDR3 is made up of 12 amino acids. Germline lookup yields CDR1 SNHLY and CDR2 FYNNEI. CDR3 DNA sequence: TGTGCCAGCAGCGCAGGGGTGGAAAAACTGTTTTTT. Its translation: CASSAGVEKLFF. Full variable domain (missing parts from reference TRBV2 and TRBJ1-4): EPEVTQTPSHQVTQMGQEVILRCVPISNHLYFYWYRQILGQKVEFLVSFYNNEISEKSEIFDDQFSVERPDGSNFTLKIRSTKLEDSAMYFCASSAGVEKLFFGSGTQLSVL.

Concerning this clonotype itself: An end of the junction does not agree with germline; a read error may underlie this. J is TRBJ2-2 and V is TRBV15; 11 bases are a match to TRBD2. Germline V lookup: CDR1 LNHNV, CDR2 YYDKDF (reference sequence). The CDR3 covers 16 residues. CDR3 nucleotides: TGTGCCACCCGCCCCACTAGCGGGAGTAGCACCGGGGAGCTGCTTTTT. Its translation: CATRPTSGSSTGELLF.

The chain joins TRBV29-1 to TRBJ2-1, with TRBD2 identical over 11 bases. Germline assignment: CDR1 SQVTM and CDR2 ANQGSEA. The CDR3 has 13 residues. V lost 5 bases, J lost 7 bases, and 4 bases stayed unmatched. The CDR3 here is CSVISSGRNEQFF. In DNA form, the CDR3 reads TGCAGCGTTATTTCTAGCGGGAGGAATGAGCAGTTCTTC.

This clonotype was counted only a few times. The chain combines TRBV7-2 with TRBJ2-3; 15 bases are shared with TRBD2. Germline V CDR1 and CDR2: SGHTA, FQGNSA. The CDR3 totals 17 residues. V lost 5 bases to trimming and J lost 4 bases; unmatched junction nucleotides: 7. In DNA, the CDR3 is TGTGCCAGCAGCATCGGACTAGCGGGAGGGCCGGCAGATACGCAGTATTTT. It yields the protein CASSIGLAGGPADTQYF.

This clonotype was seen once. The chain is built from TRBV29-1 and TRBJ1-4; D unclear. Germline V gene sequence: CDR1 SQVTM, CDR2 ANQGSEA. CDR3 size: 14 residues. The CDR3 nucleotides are TGCGCCAGCAGTCTACAGCCAACTAATGAAAAACTGTTTTTT. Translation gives CASSLQPTNEKLFF.

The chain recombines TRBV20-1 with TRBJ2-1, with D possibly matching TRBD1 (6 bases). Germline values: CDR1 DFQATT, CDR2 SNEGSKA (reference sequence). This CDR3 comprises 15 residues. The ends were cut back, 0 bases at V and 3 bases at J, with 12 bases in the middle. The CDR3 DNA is TGCAGTGCTAGAGATCTGGACAGCAACTACAATGAGCAGTTCTTC. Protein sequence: CSARDLDSNYNEQFF.

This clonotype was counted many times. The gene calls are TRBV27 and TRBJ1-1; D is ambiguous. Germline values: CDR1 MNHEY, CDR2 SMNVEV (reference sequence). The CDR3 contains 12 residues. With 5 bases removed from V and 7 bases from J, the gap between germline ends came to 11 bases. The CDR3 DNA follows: TGTGCCAGCAGTACCCGGACCAGTGAAGCTTTCTTT. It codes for CASSTRTSEAFF.

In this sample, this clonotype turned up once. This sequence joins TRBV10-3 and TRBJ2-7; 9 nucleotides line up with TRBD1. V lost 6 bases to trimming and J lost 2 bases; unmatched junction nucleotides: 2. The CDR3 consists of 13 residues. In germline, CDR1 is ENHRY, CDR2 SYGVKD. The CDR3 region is CAIRGDRAYEQYF. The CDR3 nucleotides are TGTGCCATCAGAGGGGACAGGGCCTACGAGCAGTACTTC.

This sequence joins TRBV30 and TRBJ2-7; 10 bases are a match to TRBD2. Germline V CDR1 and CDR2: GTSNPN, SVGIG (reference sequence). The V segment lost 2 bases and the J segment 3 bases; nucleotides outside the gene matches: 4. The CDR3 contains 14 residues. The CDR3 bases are TGTGCCTGGAGTAGCCTAGCGGGAGTCTACGAGCAGTACTTC. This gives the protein CAWSSLAGVYEQYF.

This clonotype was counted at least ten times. As DNA, the CDR3 is TGTGCCAGCAGTACCAGGACAGGGAACTACGAGCAGTACTTC. Its protein is CASSTRTGNYEQYF. The chain has TRBV6-2 or TRBV6-3 and TRBJ2-7, with 8 positions matching TRBD1. CDR1 is MNHEY and CDR2 is SVGEGT in the germline V gene. V was pared by 5 bases and J by 3 bases, with 6 bases of the junction left unmatched. The CDR3 consists of 14 residues.

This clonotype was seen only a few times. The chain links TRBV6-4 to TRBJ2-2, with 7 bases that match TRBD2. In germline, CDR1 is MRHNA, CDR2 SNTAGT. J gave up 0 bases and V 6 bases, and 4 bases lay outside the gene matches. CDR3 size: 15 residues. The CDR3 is CASRELAPNTGELFF. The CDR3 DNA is TGTGCCAGCAGAGAACTAGCGCCGAACACCGGGGAGCTGTTTTTT.

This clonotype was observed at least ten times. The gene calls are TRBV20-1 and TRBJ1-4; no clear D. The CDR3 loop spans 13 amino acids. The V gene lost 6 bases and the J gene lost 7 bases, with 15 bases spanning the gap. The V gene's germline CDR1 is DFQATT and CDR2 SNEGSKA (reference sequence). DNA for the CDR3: TGCAGTGCCCAGGACGGGTCGGGTGAAAAACTGTTTTTT. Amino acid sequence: CSAQDGSGEKLFF.

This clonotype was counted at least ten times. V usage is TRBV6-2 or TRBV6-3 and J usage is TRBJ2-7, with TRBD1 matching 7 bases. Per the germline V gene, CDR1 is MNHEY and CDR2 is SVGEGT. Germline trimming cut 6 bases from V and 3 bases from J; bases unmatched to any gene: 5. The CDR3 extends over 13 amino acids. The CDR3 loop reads CASRGQTLYEQYF. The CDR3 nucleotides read TGTGCCAGCAGGGGACAGACTCTCTACGAGCAGTACTTC.

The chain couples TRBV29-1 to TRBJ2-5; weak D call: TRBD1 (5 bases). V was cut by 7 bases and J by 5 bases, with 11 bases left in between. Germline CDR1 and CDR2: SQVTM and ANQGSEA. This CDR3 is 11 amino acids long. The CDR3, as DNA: TGCAGCGCCAGGTCAGGGGAGACCCAGTACTTC. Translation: CSARSGETQYF.

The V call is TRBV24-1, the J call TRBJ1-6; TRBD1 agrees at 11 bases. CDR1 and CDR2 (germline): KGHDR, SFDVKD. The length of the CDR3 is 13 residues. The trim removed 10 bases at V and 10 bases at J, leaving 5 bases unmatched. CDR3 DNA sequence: TGTGCCACTGGGACAGGGGGGCAATCACCCCTCCACTTT. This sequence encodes CATGTGGQSPLHF.

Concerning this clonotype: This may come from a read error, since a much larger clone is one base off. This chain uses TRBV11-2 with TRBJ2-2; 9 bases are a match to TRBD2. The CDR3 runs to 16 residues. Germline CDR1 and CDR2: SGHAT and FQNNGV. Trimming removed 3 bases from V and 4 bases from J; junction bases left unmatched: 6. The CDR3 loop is CASSFMREGATGELFF. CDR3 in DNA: TGTGCCAGCAGCTTTATGCGGGAGGGCGCCACCGGGGAGCTGTTTTTT. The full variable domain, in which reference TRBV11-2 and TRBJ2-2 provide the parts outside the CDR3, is EAGVAQSPRYKIIEKRQSVAFWCNPISGHATLYWYQQILGQGPKLLIQFQNNGVVDDSQLPKDRFSAERLKGVDSTLKIQPAKLEDSAVYLCASSFMREGATGELFFGEGSRLTVL.

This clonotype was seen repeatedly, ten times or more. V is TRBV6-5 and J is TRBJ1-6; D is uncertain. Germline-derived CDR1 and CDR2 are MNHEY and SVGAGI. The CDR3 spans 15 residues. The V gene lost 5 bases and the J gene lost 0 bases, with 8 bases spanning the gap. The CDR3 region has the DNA TGTGCCAGCAGTCCGTCGAGCTCCTATAATTCACCCCTCCACTTT. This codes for CASSPSSSYNSPLHF.

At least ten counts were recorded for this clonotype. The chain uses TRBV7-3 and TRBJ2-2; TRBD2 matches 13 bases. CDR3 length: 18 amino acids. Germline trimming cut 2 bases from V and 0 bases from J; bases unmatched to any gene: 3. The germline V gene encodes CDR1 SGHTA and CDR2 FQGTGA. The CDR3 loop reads CASSLGTSGVANTGELFF. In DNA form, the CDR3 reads TGTGCCAGCAGCTTAGGGACTAGCGGGGTAGCGAACACCGGGGAGCTGTTTTTT.

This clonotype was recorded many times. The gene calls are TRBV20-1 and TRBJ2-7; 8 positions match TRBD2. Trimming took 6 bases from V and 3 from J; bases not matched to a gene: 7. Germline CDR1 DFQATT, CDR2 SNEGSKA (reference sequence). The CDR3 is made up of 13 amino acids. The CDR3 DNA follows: TGCAGTGCAACTCGACTAGCGAACTACGAGCAGTACTTC. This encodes CSATRLANYEQYF.

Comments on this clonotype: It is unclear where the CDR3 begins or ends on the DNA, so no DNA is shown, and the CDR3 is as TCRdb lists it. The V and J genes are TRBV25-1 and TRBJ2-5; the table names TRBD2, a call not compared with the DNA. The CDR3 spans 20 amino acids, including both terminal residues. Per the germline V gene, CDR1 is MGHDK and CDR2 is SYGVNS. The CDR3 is CDSSIYLCSVERGFGETQYF.

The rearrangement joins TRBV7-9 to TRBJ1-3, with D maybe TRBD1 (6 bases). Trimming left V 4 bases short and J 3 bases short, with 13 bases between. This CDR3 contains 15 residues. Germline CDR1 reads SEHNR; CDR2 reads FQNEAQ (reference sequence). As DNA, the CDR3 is TGTGCCAGCAGCTCGCAGGGGCTTATTGGAAACACCATATATTTT. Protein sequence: CASSSQGLIGNTIYF.